Below are 22 T cell receptor beta chains sequenced from a single sample in a study of T cell changes during pregnancy in multiple sclerosis. Libraries were prepared by immunoSEQ multiplex PCR; TCRdb keeps only in-frame clonotypes and omits some of them. The repertoire holds under 55,000 clones, with about nine tenths as singletons. Sequenced here: CD4+ T cells from peripheral blood mononuclear cells, sampled after pregnancy. The receptors come from a female donor in good health, enrolled as a control in a pregnancy study.

V gene TRBV7-2 combines with J gene TRBJ1-3, with D perhaps TRBD1 (5 bases). CDR1 is SGHTA and CDR2 is FQGNSA in the germline V gene. CDR3 length equals 15 residues. Trimming left V 1 base short and J 4 bases short, with 11 bases between. The CDR3 DNA reads TGTGCCAGCAGCTTAGGGGCAGGGCCCGGAAACACCATATATTTT. This gives the protein CASSLGAGPGNTIYF.

V usage is TRBV5-6 and J usage is TRBJ1-1, with D unresolved. CDR1 SGHDT and CDR2 YYEEEE come from the germline V gene. The CDR3 has 15 residues. V was clipped by 4 bases and J by 0 bases, with 13 bases between them. The CDR3 bases are TGTGCCAGCAGCGAAGGATCCACAGTGAACACTGAAGCTTTCTTT. Translated, it gives CASSEGSTVNTEAFF.

This sequence joins TRBV5-6 and TRBJ2-1; D might be TRBD2 (5 bases). V shed 2 bases and J shed 12 bases, with 12 bases lying between them. This CDR3 has 12 residues. Germline lookup yields CDR1 SGHDT and CDR2 YYEEEE. CDR3 region: CASSFSGSGQFF. The CDR3 DNA reads TGTGCCAGCAGCTTCTCGGGGTCCGGGCAGTTCTTC.

The chain links TRBV18 to TRBJ2-7; D gene ambiguous. The V end lost 5 bases, the J end lost 1 base, and 3 bases lay between the germline ends. This CDR3 has 11 amino acids. The germline V gene encodes CDR1 KGHSH and CDR2 LQKENI. As DNA, the CDR3 is TGTGCCAGCTCATCATCCTACGAGCAGTACTTC. Protein product: CASSSSYEQYF.

This chain joins TRBV10-3 and TRBJ2-3, with 8 bases matching TRBD2. The CDR3 is 15 amino acids. Trimming removed 5 bases from V and 5 bases from J; junction bases left unmatched: 9. The germline V gene encodes CDR1 ENHRY and CDR2 SYGVKD. The DNA of the CDR3 is TGTGCCATCAGTATAATTAGCGGGGACGGAGATACGCAGTATTTT. It translates to CAISIISGDGDTQYF.

The chain is built from TRBV9 and TRBJ2-7; 9 bases match TRBD1. The V gene end was trimmed by 2 bases and the J gene end by 6 bases; junction bases not matched to a gene: 9. This CDR3 is built from 15 residues. The germline CDR1 and CDR2 sequences are SGDLS and YYNGEE. CDR3 sequence reads: CASSVNWGQGAEQYF. The CDR3 nucleotides are TGTGCCAGCAGCGTCAACTGGGGACAGGGTGCCGAGCAGTACTTC.

V usage is TRBV11-2 and J usage is TRBJ2-2, with D possibly matching TRBD1 (6 bases). The CDR3 spans 16 residues. Germline V gives CDR1 SGHAT, CDR2 FQNNGV. Deletions cut 5 bases from V and 2 bases from J, with 15 bases between. CDR3 residues: CASSPLGQLNTGELFF. The DNA for the CDR3 is TGTGCCAGCAGCCCACTAGGACAGCTAAACACCGGGGAGCTGTTTTTT.

This clone has a single count. The V and J genes are TRBV9 and TRBJ2-3; TRBD2 matches at 13 bases. The V gene's germline CDR1 is SGDLS and CDR2 YYNGEE. The CDR3 is made up of 19 amino acids. V shed 1 base and J 2 bases; nucleotides not matched to a gene: 10. The CDR3 sequence: CASSVRLLAGGGVTDTQYF. As DNA, the CDR3 is TGTGCCAGCAGCGTAAGGTTACTAGCGGGGGGGGGTGTCACAGATACGCAGTATTTT.

The V call is TRBV6-5, the J call TRBJ1-1; D not resolved. V gave up 6 bases and J gave up 1 base, with 12 bases separating them. The CDR3 has 14 amino acids. Germline V CDR1 and CDR2: MNHEY, SVGAGI. The CDR3 sequence: CASSPLYWNTEAFF. CDR3 nucleotide sequence: TGTGCCAGCAGCCCCCTCTACTGGAACACTGAAGCTTTCTTT.

CDR3 loop: CASSLSGEQYF. In nucleotides, the CDR3 is TGTGCCAGCAGTCTTAGTGGCGAGCAGTACTTC. This chain connects TRBV7-6 to TRBJ2-7; D gene unclear. V lost 6 bases to trimming and J lost 6 bases, with 9 bases between them. In germline, CDR1 is SGHVS, CDR2 FNYEAQ. This CDR3 has 11 residues.

The chain has TRBV19 and TRBJ2-6; 8 bases fit TRBD1. This CDR3 has 16 residues. Germline V gene lookup returns CDR1 LNHDA and CDR2 SQIVND (reference sequence). The ends lost 7 bases at V and 0 bases at J; junction bases unmatched: 5. CDR3 nucleotides: TGTGCCAGTAACCAGGGGGCGAGCTCTGGGGCCAACGTCCTGACTTTC. Translation: CASNQGASSGANVLTF.

The gene calls are TRBV18 and TRBJ2-5; weak D call: TRBD2 (6 bases). Trimming removed 0 bases from V and 5 bases from J, with 10 bases in between. The CDR3 sequence is 14 residues long. From germline, CDR1 is KGHSH and CDR2 LQKENI. The CDR3 spells CASSPPGRSETQYF. The CDR3 DNA is TGTGCCAGCTCACCACCGGGGAGGTCGGAGACCCAGTACTTC.

Here the CDR3 DNA reads TGTGCCAGCAGCTTATATTCCATGGGGAGGAACACTGAAGCTTTCTTT. This codes for CASSLYSMGRNTEAFF. The chain recombines TRBV11-2 with TRBJ1-1, with unresolved D. The CDR3 contains 16 residues. V gave up 2 bases and J gave up 1 base, with 14 bases separating them. Germline loops: CDR1 SGHAT, CDR2 FQNNGV. The full variable domain, with the rest looked up from reference TRBV11-2 and TRBJ1-1, is EAGVAQSPRYKIIEKRQSVAFWCNPISGHATLYWYQQILGQGPKLLIQFQNNGVVDDSQLPKDRFSAERLKGVDSTLKIQPAKLEDSAVYLCASSLYSMGRNTEAFFGQGTRLTVV.

The rearrangement joins TRBV6-5 to TRBJ1-6, with 7 bases aligning to TRBD1. Unmatched junction bases numbered 3, after V lost 0 bases and J lost 4 bases. CDR1 and CDR2 from the germline V gene are MNHEY and SVGAGI. The CDR3 runs 16 residues. DNA for the CDR3: TGTGCCAGCAGTTACTCGACAGGGTTTTATAATTCACCCCTCCACTTT. Protein product: CASSYSTGFYNSPLHF.

The J gene is TRBJ2-1, the V gene TRBV9, with TRBD2 identical over 9 bases. Germline CDR1 reads SGDLS; CDR2 reads YYNGEE. This CDR3 region has 15 residues. J lost 7 bases, V lost 0 bases, and 5 bases had no gene match. CDR3 DNA sequence: TGTGCCAGCAGCGTAGGAGCTAGCGGGGTAAATGAGCAGTTCTTC. Translated: CASSVGASGVNEQFF. Supplemented by reference TRBV9 and TRBJ2-1, the full variable domain reads DSGVTQTPKHLITATGQRVTLRCSPRSGDLSVYWYQQSLDQGLQFLIQYYNGEERAKGNILERFSAQQFPDLHSELNLSSLELGDSALYFCASSVGASGVNEQFFGPGTRLTVL.

This clone was picked up one time. The chain combines TRBV6-1 with TRBJ2-1, with unresolved D. Trimming removed 3 bases from V and 10 bases from J, with 7 bases in between. There are 11 residues in the CDR3. The germline gives CDR1 MNHNS, CDR2 SASEGT. The CDR3 DNA reads TGTGCCAGCAGTGATAGCTGGGAGCAGTTCTTC. Its translation: CASSDSWEQFF.

The gene calls are TRBV5-1 and TRBJ1-2, with 7 bases matching TRBD1. Trimming at V came to 0 bases and at J to 8 bases, leaving 7 bases not matched to a gene. In germline, CDR1 is SGHRS, CDR2 YFSETQ. The CDR3 runs to 14 residues. For the CDR3, the DNA is TGCGCCAGCAGCTTGGCAGGGGGTTCGGGCGGCTACACCTTC. Residues: CASSLAGGSGGYTF.

This clone occurred once. V and J are TRBV5-1 and TRBJ2-2; TRBD1 aligns across 12 bases. CDR3 size: 17 residues. Germline loops: CDR1 SGHRS, CDR2 YFSETQ. Trimming cost V 4 bases and J 6 bases; bases outside gene matches: 10. This CDR3 is CASSLPPGTGGPGELFF. The CDR3 DNA reads TGCGCCAGCAGCCTTCCACCCGGGACAGGGGGCCCCGGGGAGCTGTTTTTT.

The chain couples TRBV9 to TRBJ2-2, with D possibly being TRBD2 (5 bases). Germline V gene data show CDR1 as SGDLS and CDR2 as YYNGEE. This CDR3 is built from 16 residues. V was cut by 1 base and J by 0 bases, with 10 bases left in between. CDR3 bases: TGTGCCAGCAGCGTAAGACTACCCGCGAACACCGGGGAGCTGTTTTTT. Its translation: CASSVRLPANTGELFF.

V is TRBV18 and J is TRBJ1-1; possible D gene TRBD1, 6 bases. CDR3 length equals 13 residues. V lost 7 bases and J lost 8, with 17 bases in between. CDR1 and CDR2 (germline): KGHSH, LQKENI. The CDR3, as DNA: TGTGCCAGCTACCCAGGGGTTGGAGGCGAAGCTTTCTTT. It yields the protein CASYPGVGGEAFF.

This chain joins TRBV29-1 and TRBJ2-7; 7 nucleotides agree with TRBD1. V shed 5 bases, J shed 2 bases, and the junction held 6 bases outside the gene matches. The CDR3 length is 13 residues. The germline CDR1 and CDR2 sequences are SQVTM and ANQGSEA. CDR3 sequence: CSVWDSSAYEQYF. CDR3 sequence (DNA): TGCAGCGTTTGGGACAGCTCAGCCTACGAGCAGTACTTC.

Points on this clone: The junction does not match germline at one end; this may be a read error. V usage is TRBV28 and J usage is TRBJ1-4; 8 bases agree with TRBD1. Germline assignment: CDR1 MDHEN and CDR2 SYDVKM. The CDR3 loop spans 13 amino acids. The CDR3 region is CAGRGTGHEKLFF. CDR3 coding DNA: TGTGCCGGCAGGGGGACAGGACATGAAAAACTGTTTTTT.